This T cell receptor (beta chain) was captured in a study of blood T cell repertoires in COVID-19. Study-level background: Collection of acute and convalescent COVID-19 samples took place in the United States, Italy and Spain. The cDNA or gDNA used as material had been derived from T cells, B-cell-depleted T cells, or PBMCs.

Patients in Seattle were enrolled during active infection, then followed longitudinally. As handled by the study authors: Cell counts per sample came from amplifying reference gene primers. Libraries were prepared by immunoSEQ multiplex PCR; TCRdb keeps only in-frame clonotypes and omits some of them. For V, J and clone size, that table is used; D and trimming come from the DNA. The sample lists 150,000 to 200,000 clones, roughly 82% occurring once. Trimming removed 1 base at V and 3 bases at J, with 12 bases between. The CDR3 runs 15 residues. Germline V gene lookup returns CDR1 KGHSH and CDR2 LQKENI.

The chain recombines TRBV18 with TRBJ1-1; weak D call: TRBD1 (5 bases). This receptor was taken from a woman aged 40-49 years with COVID-19, enrolled during active disease. The sequencing input was peripheral blood. CDR3 coding DNA: TGTGCCAGCTCACCACTGATTCCGGGGGACACTGAAGCTTTCTTT. It encodes CASSPLIPGDTEAFF.